What follows is one T cell receptor (beta chain) and its context. It has no known antigen specificity. Base quality data are lacking; no much larger clone is found one base away. TCRbeta CDR3 regions were amplified from genomic DNA using the immunoSEQ Assay, a bias-controlled multiplex PCR. The study's processing was this. The number of nucleated cells in each sample was estimated by amplification of reference gene primers within the assay. Sequence reads were collapsed and filtered to measure the absolute abundance of every unique TCRbeta CDR3 rearrangement. For each sample, productive Simpson clonality was calculated by taking the square root of Simpson's diversity index across productive rearrangements. TCRdb mirrors the immuneACCESS table, restricted to in-frame sequences. Some clones are absent from its copies; in checked studies, under half trace to an unresolved V gene, and the reason for the others is unknown. Clone size and the V and J calls come from that table; the DNA yielded D and trimming. The sample table lists about 130,000 clones, approximately 89% of them with a count of one. Approximately 3.3% of the sample comes from the top ten.

The data were taken from a study of blood T cell repertoires in COVID-19 (dated by TCRdb to the early 2020s). A note on the overall study: Samples from collaborators originated in the United States, Italy and Spain and spanned both the acute and convalescent phases of COVID-19. The material from the prospective study consisted of cDNA or gDNA derived from T cells, B-cell-depleted T cells, or PBMCs. Where available, HLA class I and class II types were taken from metadata supplied by the sample provider and were not determined by assay-based typing. The samples were drawn from the first 160 participants of the ongoing ImmuneRACE study and from 950 to 1,500 subjects provided by 6 global collaborators. Deeply sampled blood TCRbeta repertoires from subjects exposed to, actively infected with, or recovered from COVID-19 were included in the dataset. The repertoires were released in a freely available public database intended as a resource for research on the immune response to SARS-CoV-2. Sample metadata almost always included a de-identified subject ID, COVID-19 status, age in years and sex. On the study overall, not on this receptor specifically: The quantity of clinical and demographic metadata differed by source and by participant and was supplied without curation.

CDR1 LNHDA and CDR2 SQIVND are derived from the germline V gene (reference sequence). Including the terminal cysteine and valine, the CDR3 comprises 13 residues. The CDR3 DNA has 39 bases and is translated from base 1. The junction shows trimming of 9 bases on V and 0 bases on J, plus 12 bases between the germline ends. Collaborating institutions collected whole blood in K2EDTA tubes following their own protocols. Collaborator samples were shipped for TCRbeta analysis as frozen whole blood, isolated PBMCs, or DNA extracted from either sample type. The rearranged segments are TRBV19 and TRBJ2-7; a tentative D call is TRBD2 (5 bases match). Source material: peripheral blood. This TCR was sampled from a woman aged 55-69 years with acute or convalescent COVID-19. The CDR3 region: CARPGVSSYEQYV. The DNA reads as follows: TGTGCCAGACCCGGGGTAAGCTCCTACGAGCAGTACGTC.